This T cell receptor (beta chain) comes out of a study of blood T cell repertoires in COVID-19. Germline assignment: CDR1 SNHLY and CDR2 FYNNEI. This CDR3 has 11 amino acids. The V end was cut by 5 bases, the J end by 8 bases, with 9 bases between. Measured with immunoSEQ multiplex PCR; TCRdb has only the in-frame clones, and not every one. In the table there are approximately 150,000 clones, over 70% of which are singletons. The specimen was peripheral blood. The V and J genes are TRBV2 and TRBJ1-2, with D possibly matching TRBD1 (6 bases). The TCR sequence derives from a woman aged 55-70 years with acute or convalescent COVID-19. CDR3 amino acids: CASSTGTGYTF. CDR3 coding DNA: TGTGCCAGCAGTACAGGGACCGGCTACACCTTC.